These 14 T cell receptor beta chains were sequenced from one sample in a study of CD4+ T cells in melanoma. Data came from immunoSEQ multiplex PCR; TCRdb stores just in-frame clones and leaves some out. The table includes approximately 110,000 clones, approximately 90% detected once. Sample: peripheral blood. Source of these receptors: a human donor with melanoma.

The chain carries TRBV4-1 and TRBJ2-3; 9 bases align to TRBD1. The CDR3 totals 16 residues. V trimming: 0 bases; J trimming: 6 bases; junction bases outside the gene matches: 7. CDR1 MGHRA and CDR2 YSYEKL come from the germline V gene. The CDR3 is CASSQDNGQGTDTQYF. The CDR3 nucleotides are TGCGCCAGCAGCCAAGATAACGGACAGGGGACGGATACGCAGTATTTT.

The chain joins TRBV9 to TRBJ2-3, with unresolved D. Trimming stripped 3 bases from V and 4 bases from J, with 6 bases between. CDR1 and CDR2 from the germline V gene are SGDLS and YYNGEE. The CDR3 consists of 12 residues. The CDR3 region has the DNA TGTGCCAGCAGCGGGGCCGCAGATACGCAGTATTTT. The encoded protein is CASSGAADTQYF.

The table lists this clone with a count of one. This chain joins TRBV6-5 and TRBJ2-5, with TRBD2 as a possible D gene (7 bases). This CDR3 is built from 15 residues. Germline CDR1 and CDR2: MNHEY and SVGAGI. Deletions cut 6 bases from V and 0 bases from J, with 14 bases between. CDR3 DNA sequence: TGTGCCAGCAGGCGTTGGGGGGGCTACCAAGAGACCCAGTACTTC. Protein product: CASRRWGGYQETQYF.

The chain has TRBV2 and TRBJ2-7, with D possibly matching TRBD2 (5 bases). The CDR3 has 13 amino acids. Trimming pared 7 bases from V and 2 bases from J, leaving 12 bases between. Germline V gene sequence: CDR1 SNHLY, CDR2 FYNNEI. CDR3 in DNA: TGTGCCAGCAACCGCGACGGGGCCTACGAGCAGTACTTC. Translation gives CASNRDGAYEQYF.

V and J are TRBV5-1 and TRBJ1-4, with a tentative D call TRBD1 (5 bases). The CDR3 totals 14 residues. The germline V and J ends were trimmed by 0 bases and 5 bases, with 8 bases remaining between them. Germline values: CDR1 SGHRS, CDR2 YFSETQ. The CDR3 loop reads CASSLAGTNEKLFF. In nucleotides, the CDR3 is TGCGCCAGCAGCTTGGCCGGGACCAATGAAAAACTGTTTTTT.

The chain employs TRBV6-6 and TRBJ1-5; 9 nucleotides line up with TRBD1. V shed 1 base and J 7 bases; nucleotides not matched to a gene: 5. The CDR3 covers 15 residues. The germline CDR1 and CDR2 sequences are MNHNY and SVGAGI (reference sequence). CDR3 sequence (DNA): TGTGCCAGCAGTTACTTACAGGGGGCTGAGCAGCCCCAGCATTTT. Translation: CASSYLQGAEQPQHF.

CDR3 nucleotides: TGTGCCAGCAGCTTAGCTGGGGATGGGGCCAACGTCCTGACTTTC. It yields the protein CASSLAGDGANVLTF. The rearrangement uses TRBV7-2 and TRBJ2-6; no firm D call. CDR1 is SGHTA and CDR2 is FQGNSA in the germline V gene. Trimming removed 0 bases from V and 3 bases from J, with 6 bases in between. The CDR3 loop spans 15 amino acids.

V gene TRBV10-2 combines with J gene TRBJ2-1, with D perhaps matching TRBD1 (6 bases). This CDR3 comprises 14 residues. Germline CDR1 is WSHSY and CDR2 is SAAADI. The ends were cut back, 3 bases at V and 3 bases at J, with 9 bases in the middle. The CDR3 bases are TGCGCCAGCAGTGAAGTGGGACACTACAATGAGCAGTTCTTC. It specifies CASSEVGHYNEQFF.

This chain uses TRBV4-1 with TRBJ2-3; a weak D match, TRBD1 (6 bases). CDR1 is MGHRA, CDR2 YSYEKL, per germline. This CDR3 contains 16 residues. V lost 3 bases and J lost 3, with 16 bases in between. The CDR3 DNA reads TGCGCCAGCAGCCAGGGACCCGGACAGACAACAGATACGCAGTATTTT. Encoded protein: CASSQGPGQTTDTQYF.

This chain connects TRBV11-3 to TRBJ1-1, with a possible D match to TRBD1 (5 bases). The CDR3 sequence is 14 residues long. CDR1 SGHNT and CDR2 YENEEA come from the germline V gene. V shed 2 bases and J shed 4 bases, with 11 bases lying between them. This CDR3 is CASSLTTALTEAFF. As DNA, the CDR3 is TGTGCCAGCAGCTTAACGACAGCCCTCACTGAAGCTTTCTTT.

The chain joins TRBV28 to TRBJ2-7; tentative D call: TRBD1 (5 bases). V lost 3 bases, J lost 3 bases, and 18 bases lay in between. This CDR3 has 16 amino acids. The germline V gene has CDR1 MDHEN and CDR2 SYDVKM. This CDR3 is CASSFGLGRAIYEQYF. CDR3 nucleotide sequence: TGTGCCAGCAGTTTTGGTCTGGGCAGGGCGATCTACGAGCAGTACTTC.

The J gene is TRBJ1-2, the V gene TRBV9; a possible D gene is TRBD1 (6 bases). The V gene lost 3 bases and the J gene lost 8 bases, with 20 bases spanning the gap. Germline CDR1 is SGDLS and CDR2 is YYNGEE. The CDR3 is 15 amino acids. CDR3 DNA sequence: TGTGCCAGCAGCGACCCGGGCCAGGGGTTACGAGGCTACACCTTC. It encodes CASSDPGQGLRGYTF.

The J gene is TRBJ1-1, the V gene TRBV2; D unclear. Looked up from germline, CDR1 is SNHLY and CDR2 is FYNNEI. Trimming took 8 bases from V and 2 from J, leaving 15 bases between them. The CDR3 runs 14 residues. CDR3 residues: CASESNPFNTEAFF. CDR3 nucleotide sequence: TGTGCCAGCGAGAGTAACCCGTTTAACACTGAAGCTTTCTTT.

This clone appeared a single time. This chain uses TRBV19 with TRBJ2-1; 15 bases agree with TRBD2. The CDR3 extends over 20 amino acids. CDR1 is LNHDA and CDR2 is SQIVND in the germline V gene (reference sequence). V lost 5 bases, J lost 5 bases, and 16 bases stayed unmatched. CDR3 amino acids: CASSPGLAGGKSLWDNEQFF. The DNA for the CDR3 is TGTGCCAGTAGTCCCGGACTAGCGGGAGGGAAATCTCTATGGGACAATGAGCAGTTCTTC. The full variable domain, rest sourced from reference TRBV19 and TRBJ2-1, is DGGITQSPKYLFRKEGQNVTLSCEQNLNHDAMYWYRQDPGQGLRLIYYSQIVNDFQKGDIAEGYSVSREKKESFPLTVTSAQKNPTAFYLCASSPGLAGGKSLWDNEQFFGPGTRLTVL.